The rows below give T cell receptor beta chains drawn from one sample of a study of identical twins. Each CDR3 protein gets one entry after TCRdb re-called the 5' RACE reads with MiXCR. The sample includes roughly 690,000 distinct CDR3 sequences, roughly 20% of them seen just once. The same data also went into a second study, on T cells expressing NK-cell markers.

The sequencing sample was made of PBMCs. These TCRs come from a young woman in good health. Each CDR3 is given with its conserved first and last residue. A D gene is named only where the DNA matches it firmly. Rows may omit the clone size; those that give it use once, few, many or a size class.

clone_size,v_call,j_call,d_call,cdr3_length,cdr3_nt,cdr3_aa
many,TRBV20-1,TRBJ1-6,.,14,TGCAGTGCTAGAGATCTTGGGGGAAATTCACCCCTCCACTTT,CSARDLGGNSPLHF
.,TRBV7-9,TRBJ1-2,TRBD1,14,TGTGCCAGCAGCTTATCCGGGACAGCTTATGGCTACACCTTC,CASSLSGTAYGYTF
few,TRBV6-1,TRBJ1-5,TRBD1,14,TGTGCCAGCAGTAAAGGGACAGGGTTTCAGCCCCAGCATTTT,CASSKGTGFQPQHF
few,TRBV5-1,TRBJ1-2,.,16,TGCGCCAGCAGCTCAAATACACCGGGGCCTACCGAGGGCTACACCTTC,CASSSNTPGPTEGYTF
many,TRBV29-1,TRBJ2-1,TRBD1,13,TGCAGCGTTGTCGGGACAGTACGCAATGAGCAGTTCTTC,CSVVGTVRNEQFF
.,TRBV5-1,TRBJ2-1,TRBD2,17,TGCGCCAGCACCCCAAAAGTTACTAGCGGAGCCTACAATGAGCAGTTCTTC,CASTPKVTSGAYNEQFF
few,TRBV12-3/TRBV12-4,TRBJ1-5,TRBD1,16,TGTGCCAGCAGTTTAGCGCAGGGGACAGGGAATCAGCCCCAGCATTTT,CASSLAQGTGNQPQHF
.,TRBV5-8,TRBJ2-2,.,15,TGTGCCAGCAGCTTTGGGGGCTCGGACACCGGGGAGCTGTTTTTT,CASSFGGSDTGELFF
many,TRBV20-1,TRBJ2-1,TRBD2,15,TGCAGTGCTAGACTAGCGGGATCCTCCTACAATGAGCAGTTCTTC,CSARLAGSSYNEQFF
.,TRBV20-1,TRBJ2-7,TRBD1,13,TGCAGTGCTTCTGGACAGGGGAGGCACGAGCAGTACTTC,CSASGQGRHEQYF
few,TRBV9,TRBJ2-5,.,13,TGTGCCAGCAGCGTAGACCTCGGAGGGGACCAGTACTTC,CASSVDLGGDQYF
many,TRBV5-1,TRBJ1-5,.,15,TGCGCCAGCAGCTTGGAAGGGTATAGCAATCAGCCCCAGCATTTT,CASSLEGYSNQPQHF
.,TRBV7-2,TRBJ1-6,.,14,TGTGCCAGCAGCTTAGCGGCAGGGGAGTCACCCCTCCACTTT,CASSLAAGESPLHF
.,TRBV7-2,TRBJ2-3,TRBD2,16,TGTGCCATACTCCTCCTTCTAGCGGGAAGGGAAGATACGCAGTATTTT,CAILLLLAGREDTQYF
many,TRBV10-3,TRBJ1-1,.,11,TGTGCCATCAGTCAGGAGTCTGAAGCTTTCTTT,CAISQESEAFF
.,TRBV10-3,TRBJ1-1,.,13,TGTGCCATCAGGGGGAAGATGAACACTGAAGCTTTCTTT,CAIRGKMNTEAFF
.,TRBV5-6,TRBJ2-7,.,13,TGTGCCAGCAGCGAGACAGCCGACAGAACCCAGTACTTC,CASSETADRTQYF
many,TRBV12-3/TRBV12-4,TRBJ1-1,TRBD1,14,TGTGCCAGCAGTTTTAGGGACAGGGGCACTGAAGCTTTCTTT,CASSFRDRGTEAFF
many,TRBV5-1,TRBJ1-1,.,13,TGCGCCAGCAGCCAGGGGTGGAACACTGAAGCTTTCTTT,CASSQGWNTEAFF
.,TRBV20-1,TRBJ2-3,TRBD2,16,TGCAGTGCTCACGGACTAGCGGGGGTGAGCACAGATACGCAGTATTTT,CSAHGLAGVSTDTQYF
.,TRBV29-1,TRBJ1-5,.,13,TGCAGCGTTGACGAGGGTTGGGGTCAGCCCCAGCATTTT,CSVDEGWGQPQHF
few,TRBV7-9,TRBJ2-7,.,12,TGTGCCACCCAGGGCTCTTTCTACGAGCAGTACTTC,CATQGSFYEQYF
.,TRBV10-3,TRBJ2-3,.,11,TGTGCCATTGGAGCTGGGGATACGCAGTATTTT,CAIGAGDTQYF
few,TRBV5-1,TRBJ2-3,.,14,TGCGCCAGCAGCCCTGGCCGGGACACAGATACGCAGTATTTT,CASSPGRDTDTQYF
few,TRBV10-3,TRBJ2-3,TRBD2,16,TGTGCCATCGGGAGGACTAGCGGGGGGGCCTCAGATACGCAGTATTTT,CAIGRTSGGASDTQYF
.,TRBV7-6,TRBJ2-5,.,11,TGTGCCAGCGGGGACCATGAGACCCAGTACTTC,CASGDHETQYF
.,TRBV20-1,TRBJ1-4,TRBD1,13,TGCAGTGCCCCAGGACAGGGGGATGAAAAACTGTTTTTT,CSAPGQGDEKLFF
.,TRBV5-1,TRBJ2-3,.,16,TGCGCCAGCATCTTGGATGTTACCGGGAGATCGGATACGCAGTATTTT,CASILDVTGRSDTQYF
few,TRBV3-1,TRBJ2-5,TRBD2,15,TGTGCCAGCAGCCACCGACTAGCGGGAGGGGAGACCCAGTACTTC,CASSHRLAGGETQYF
.,TRBV7-9,TRBJ1-2,.,12,TGTGCCAGCGCTAAGGCGGATTACGGCTACACCTTC,CASAKADYGYTF
few,TRBV20-1,TRBJ2-2,.,14,TGCAGTGCGGGCCAGGGTATATCAACCGGGGAGCTGTTTTTT,CSAGQGISTGELFF